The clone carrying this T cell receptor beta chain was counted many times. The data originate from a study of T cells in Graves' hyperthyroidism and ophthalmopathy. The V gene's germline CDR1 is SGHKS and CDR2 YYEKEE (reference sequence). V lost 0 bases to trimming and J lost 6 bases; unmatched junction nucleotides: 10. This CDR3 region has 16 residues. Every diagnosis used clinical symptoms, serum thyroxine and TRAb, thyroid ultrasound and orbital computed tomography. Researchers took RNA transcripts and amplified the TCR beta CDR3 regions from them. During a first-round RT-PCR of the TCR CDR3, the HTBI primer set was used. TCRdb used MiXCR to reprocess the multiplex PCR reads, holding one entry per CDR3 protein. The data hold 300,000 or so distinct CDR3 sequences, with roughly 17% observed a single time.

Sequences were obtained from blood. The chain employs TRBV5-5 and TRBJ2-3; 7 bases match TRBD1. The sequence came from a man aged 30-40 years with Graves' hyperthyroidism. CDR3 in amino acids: CASSLEGTVIWDTQYF. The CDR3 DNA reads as TGTGCCAGCAGCTTGGAGGGGACAGTTATTTGGGATACGCAGTATTTT. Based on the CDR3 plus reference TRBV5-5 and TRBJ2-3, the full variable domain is DAGVTQSPTHLIKTRGQQVTLRCSPISGHKSVSWYQQVLGQGPQFIFQYYEKEERGRGNFPDRFSARQFPNYSSELNVNALLLGDSALYLCASSLEGTVIWDTQYFGPGTRLTVL.